This entry features one TCR beta chain sequence. This entry belongs to a study of early T cells in non-severe SARS-CoV-2 infection. Researchers attached unique molecular identifiers to individual cDNA molecules. TCRdb recomputed calls from the 5' RACE reads with MiXCR, one row per CDR3 protein. The table records about 55,000 distinct CDR3 sequences, under 15% of them present only once. V was clipped by 6 bases and J by 2 bases, with 16 bases between them. Germline CDR1 is SGHAT and CDR2 is FQNNGV. The CDR3 runs 15 residues. The sample here was whole blood, taken at baseline. The chain has TRBV11-2 and TRBJ1-1; D is perhaps TRBD1 (6 bases). The receptor was derived from an adult who was a healthcare worker with PCR-confirmed SARS-CoV-2 infection or an uninfected control (not recorded which). CDR3 loop: CASRLVRGRNTEAFF. For the CDR3, the DNA is TGTGCCAGCAGACTCGTCCGGGGGCGAAACACTGAAGCTTTCTTT.